This T cell receptor (beta chain) came from a study of blood T cell repertoires in COVID-19. Whole-study context: The United States, Italy and Spain supplied acute and convalescent COVID-19 samples.

TCRdb's copy holds only in-frame clones and misses some; the assay was immunoSEQ multiplex PCR. Of some 89,000 clones in the sample, under 85% are singletons; the top ten hold approximately 11%. Trimming took 4 bases from V and 8 from J; bases not matched to a gene: 9. CDR3 length: 15 amino acids. CDR1 is SNHLY, CDR2 FYNNEI, per germline. This rearrangement joins TRBV2 to TRBJ2-1; 9 nucleotides agree with TRBD2. The receptor was isolated from a man between 65 and 85 years old with acute or convalescent COVID-19. The sequenced material came from peripheral blood. The CDR3 loop is CASSVLAGGIDEQFF. The CDR3 coding sequence is TGTGCCAGCAGTGTTTTGGCGGGGGGGATAGATGAGCAGTTCTTC.